The clone carrying this T cell receptor (beta chain) showed up just once. Antigen: not known. The sample comes from a study of T cell responses to AZD1222 COVID-19 vaccine. V lost 5 bases, J lost 6 bases, and 17 bases lay in between. Germline loops: CDR1 MNHEY, CDR2 SVGAGI. The CDR3 is 15 residues long. TCRdb's table, derived via immunoSEQ multiplex PCR, lists solely in-frame clones and lacks some. The sample has about 100,000 clones; less than 90% are singletons. Study findings and constraints: Variant regions that are unmutated are reportedly the target of nearly half of spike-specific TCRs. None of the repertoires were sampled until the peak T cell response had passed. Receipt of two AZD1222 doses was followed by a rise in Spike-specific TCR breadth and depth.

The TCR sequence derives from an adult in good health. The rearrangement uses TRBV6-5 and TRBJ1-5; D uncertain. The specimen was peripheral blood, collected on day 0 of AZD1222 vaccination. The CDR3 DNA reads as TGTGCCAGCAGTCCATCTTACACGGACGGTCAGCCCCAGCATTTT. Amino acids: CASSPSYTDGQPQHF.